These 25 T cell receptor beta chains share one sample of origin, sequenced in a study of blood T cells in healthy people across ages. A J-beta primer mix and a sample-barcoded 5' primer were used in a second PCR of about 7 to 11 cycles. TCRdb re-called the 5' RACE reads through MiXCR, storing one row per CDR3 protein. The sample contains over 1,500,000 distinct CDR3 sequences, approximately 40% of which appear only once. The material sequenced was blood. These receptors were taken from a human donor in good health.

The table lists this clonotype with a few counts. This sequence joins TRBV5-1 and TRBJ1-1; D unclear. The V gene lost 4 bases and the J gene lost 0 bases, with 7 bases spanning the gap. Germline V gives CDR1 SGHRS, CDR2 YFSETQ. The CDR3 spans 13 residues. Here the CDR3 reads CASSVVMNTEAFF. CDR3 DNA sequence: TGCGCCAGCAGCGTAGTCATGAACACTGAAGCTTTCTTT.

This rearrangement joins TRBV4-3 to TRBJ2-3; D may match TRBD1 or TRBD2 (5 bases each). The CDR3 is 16 residues long. Germline CDR1 LGHNA, CDR2 YSLEER. Trimming shortened V by 1 base and J by 5 bases, and 16 bases separated the two germline ends. DNA for the CDR3: TGCGCCAGCAGCCAAGTTCTTTGGGGGAATAGAGATACGCAGTATTTT. Translation: CASSQVLWGNRDTQYF.

V gene TRBV15 combines with J gene TRBJ1-2; TRBD1 matches at 10 bases. CDR1 and CDR2 from the germline V gene are LNHNV and YYDKDF (reference sequence). The CDR3 is 17 amino acids. V shed 4 bases, J shed 1 base, and the junction held 9 bases outside the gene matches. This CDR3 is CATSNPGQGWDNYGYTF. DNA of the CDR3: TGTGCCACCAGCAACCCGGGACAGGGGTGGGATAACTATGGCTACACCTTC. Supplemented by reference TRBV15 and TRBJ1-2, the full variable domain reads DAMVIQNPRYQVTQFGKPVTLSCSQTLNHNVMYWYQQKSSQAPKLLFHYYDKDFNNEADTPDNFQSRRPNTSFCFLDIRSPGLGDTAMYLCATSNPGQGWDNYGYTFGSGTRLTVV.

Notes on this clonotype: Mismatch with germline at one junction end may stem from a read error. J is TRBJ2-7 and V is TRBV7-6; no clear D gene. CDR3 length equals 13 residues. CDR1 and CDR2 from the germline V gene are SGHVS and FNYEAQ. This CDR3 reads CTSSLHFEDEQDF. CDR3 nucleotides: TGTACCAGCAGCTTACACTTTGAGGACGAGCAGGACTTC.

The sample holds a few counts of this clonotype. V is TRBV7-9 and J is TRBJ2-5, with D perhaps given as TRBD1 or TRBD2 (5 bases each). The germline V gene encodes CDR1 SEHNR and CDR2 FQNEAQ (reference sequence). Trimming shortened V by 5 bases and J by 11 bases, and 18 bases separated the two germline ends. The CDR3 runs 13 residues. The CDR3, as DNA: TGTGCCAGCAGCCCACGAGGGGTTTTGGAGCAGTACTTC. Its translation: CASSPRGVLEQYF.

This rearrangement joins TRBV20-1 to TRBJ2-5, with D unclear. The CDR3 is made up of 13 amino acids. CDR1 is DFQATT, CDR2 SNEGSKA, per germline (reference sequence). The V end lost 1 base, the J end lost 3 bases, and 9 bases lay between the germline ends. CDR3 sequence: CSARATPEETQYF. The CDR3 DNA sequence: TGCAGTGCTAGAGCTACCCCCGAAGAGACCCAGTACTTC.

This clonotype was counted a single time. This chain links TRBV6-5 with TRBJ2-1; 8 positions agree with TRBD1. V was pared by 6 bases and J by 10 bases, with 14 bases of the junction left unmatched. Germline V CDR1 and CDR2: MNHEY, SVGAGI. The CDR3 runs 15 residues. Here the CDR3 DNA reads TGTGCCAGCAGAGTTAGACAGGGGCAATCTTACGAGCAGTTCTTC. Translating it yields CASRVRQGQSYEQFF.

On this clonotype: One end of the junction is discordant with germline, which a read error may explain. This chain uses TRBV5-6 with TRBJ1-2; D might be TRBD1 (5 bases). The V gene's germline CDR1 is SGHDT and CDR2 YYEEEE. The CDR3 runs 16 residues. DNA for the CDR3: TGTGACAGCAGCTTCGTTGTCCGGGGGGATCGACGTGGCTACACCTTC. It is translated as CDSSFVVRGDRRGYTF.

The CDR3 DNA sequence: TGCAGTGCGGGCAGGAAGTACCAAGAGACCCAGTACTTC. As protein: CSAGRKYQETQYF. This chain links TRBV20-1 with TRBJ2-5; D is unclear. This CDR3 spans 13 amino acids. Trimming removed 6 bases from V and 0 bases from J, with 11 bases in between. Germline CDR1 is DFQATT and CDR2 is SNEGSKA (reference sequence).

This clonotype was seen more than once but under ten times. The rearrangement uses TRBV29-1 and TRBJ1-1; D is uncertain. There are 12 residues in the CDR3. The germline V gene encodes CDR1 SQVTM and CDR2 ANQGSEA. Trimming shortened V by 3 bases and J by 1 base, and 6 bases separated the two germline ends. The CDR3 sequence: CSVDRPNTEAFF. CDR3 sequence (DNA): TGCAGCGTTGATAGACCGAACACTGAAGCTTTCTTT.

This chain joins TRBV29-1 and TRBJ1-2; perhaps TRBD1 as D (6 bases). Per the germline V gene, CDR1 is SQVTM and CDR2 is ANQGSEA. Between the trimmed V and J ends, which lost 2 bases and 2 bases, there was a span of 12 bases. This CDR3 spans 14 amino acids. The CDR3 spells CSVESDSVNYGYTF. CDR3 bases: TGCAGCGTTGAATCGGACAGCGTAAACTATGGCTACACCTTC.

In regard to this clonotype: Its ends do not fully match the called genes, so a read error is possible. The chain couples TRBV20-1 to TRBJ2-5, with TRBD2 matching 12 bases. Germline lookup yields CDR1 DFQATT and CDR2 SNEGSKA (reference sequence). The CDR3 is 14 residues long. The CDR3 DNA sequence: TGCAATGCTAGTCTAGCGGGGGGGCCGGAGACCCAGTACTTC. It codes for CNASLAGGPETQYF.

This clonotype has only a few counts. V gene TRBV5-1 combines with J gene TRBJ2-4; the D call may be TRBD1 or TRBD2 (6 bases each). Germline loops: CDR1 SGHRS, CDR2 YFSETQ. Trimming removed 4 bases at V and 11 bases at J, with 22 bases between. There are 15 residues in the CDR3. CDR3 DNA sequence: TGCGCCAGCAGCCCCACCCCGGGGGCAGGGTCCGTTCAGTACTTC. Amino acid sequence: CASSPTPGAGSVQYF. Drawing the rest from reference TRBV5-1 and TRBJ2-4, the complete variable domain is KAGVTQTPRYLIKTRGQQVTLSCSPISGHRSVSWYQQTPGQGLQFLFEYFSETQRNKGNFPGRFSGRQFSNSRSEMNVSTLELGDSALYLCASSPTPGAGSVQYFGAGTRLSVL.

On this clonotype: A junction end diverges from the germline sequence, so it may reflect a read error. The chain couples TRBV6-5 to TRBJ2-5, with D uncertain. The J call may be wrong; the DNA end is better matched by TRBJ2-7. The CDR3 sequence is 15 residues long. Germline-derived CDR1 and CDR2 are MNHEY and SVGAGI. The CDR3 region has the DNA TGTGCCAGTAGTTACTTGGGCCTTCAGCCCCACGAGCAGTACTTC. Encoded protein: CASSYLGLQPHEQYF.

This clonotype was counted only a few times. The chain has TRBV7-9 and TRBJ2-1; D not certain. The CDR3 covers 17 residues. Trimming left V 3 bases short and J 0 bases short, with 15 bases between. CDR1 SEHNR and CDR2 FQNEAQ come from the germline V gene (reference sequence). As DNA, the CDR3 is TGTGCCAGCAGCTTTGACTCGTCCTGGAGCTCCTACAATGAGCAGTTCTTC. Translating it yields CASSFDSSWSSYNEQFF.

The chain links TRBV7-2 to TRBJ2-5; TRBD2 might be the D (7 bases). The CDR3 extends over 14 amino acids. V shed 5 bases and J shed 3 bases, with 13 bases lying between them. CDR1 is SGHTA and CDR2 is FQGNSA in the germline V gene. The CDR3 region has the DNA TGTACCAGCAGCCCCGGGGGGCAGAAAGAGACCCAGTACTTC. It is translated as CTSSPGGQKETQYF.

The V gene is TRBV12-3 or TRBV12-4, the J gene TRBJ2-3; maybe TRBD2 (6 bases). Trimming removed 4 bases at V and 2 bases at J, with 22 bases between. The CDR3 is made up of 18 amino acids. CDR3 protein: CASSSKGRLVWDTDTQYF. CDR3 bases: TGTGCCAGCAGTTCAAAGGGCCGACTAGTTTGGGACACAGATACGCAGTATTTT.

This clonotype came up a few times. This sequence joins TRBV29-1 and TRBJ1-1; D might be TRBD1 (6 bases). Germline V gene sequence: CDR1 SQVTM, CDR2 ANQGSEA. The CDR3 sequence is 17 residues long. V was cut by 3 bases and J by 0 bases, with 20 bases left in between. DNA for the CDR3: TGCAGCGTTGACCCTGGGGGTGGGACACAGATGAACACTGAAGCTTTCTTT. Amino acid sequence: CSVDPGGGTQMNTEAFF.

This clonotype has only a few counts. The rearrangement uses TRBV4-2 and TRBJ1-5; D is unresolved. The germline V and J ends were trimmed by 4 bases and 8 bases, with 12 bases remaining between them. The CDR3 contains 13 residues. The V gene's germline CDR1 is LGHNA and CDR2 YNFKEQ. The CDR3 region has the DNA TGTGCCAGCAGCCGTACCCTGGCCGAGCCCCAGCATTTT. This sequence encodes CASSRTLAEPQHF.

The sample holds a few counts of this clonotype. The chain recombines TRBV20-1 with TRBJ2-1; 7 bases match TRBD1. V shed 3 bases and J 4 bases; nucleotides not matched to a gene: 6. CDR1 and CDR2 (germline): DFQATT, SNEGSKA (reference sequence). The CDR3 has 14 amino acids. The CDR3, as DNA: TGCAGTGCTAGGACAGGGCGAAGGTACAATGAGCAGTTCTTC. Residues: CSARTGRRYNEQFF.

The chain carries TRBV5-1 and TRBJ2-7; TRBD2 aligns across 9 bases. CDR3 size: 15 residues. Germline V gene data show CDR1 as SGHRS and CDR2 as YFSETQ. V gave up 3 bases and J gave up 1 base; unmatched junction bases: 5. The CDR3 protein is CASSSGAGGSYEQYF. The DNA of the CDR3 is TGCGCCAGCAGCTCAGGAGCGGGAGGTTCCTACGAGCAGTACTTC.

This chain connects TRBV5-1 to TRBJ1-1; TRBD1 might be the D (6 bases). In germline, CDR1 is SGHRS, CDR2 YFSETQ. The CDR3 covers 16 residues. Deletions cut 3 bases from V and 1 base from J, with 16 bases between. CDR3 amino acids: CASSSFPEGGNTEAFF. The CDR3 nucleotides are TGCGCCAGCAGCTCCTTTCCCGAAGGGGGGAACACTGAAGCTTTCTTT.

This clonotype was seen a few times. CDR3 bases: TGTGCCTGGGCTTTTTCAAGGGCCGGGGAGCAGTTCTTC. Translating gives CAWAFSRAGEQFF. The chain joins TRBV30 to TRBJ2-1; unclear D gene. Germline assignment: CDR1 GTSNPN and CDR2 SVGIG (reference sequence). This CDR3 region has 13 residues. The V and J ends lost 5 bases and 10 bases respectively, with 18 bases between them.

V gene TRBV7-9 combines with J gene TRBJ1-5; D unresolved. The CDR3 runs 13 residues. Germline CDR1 SEHNR, CDR2 FQNEAQ (reference sequence). The V and J ends lost 9 bases and 0 bases respectively, with 9 bases between them. The CDR3 DNA is TGTGCCAGTGGTGGCTCTAGCAATCAGCCCCAGCATTTT. Its protein is CASGGSSNQPQHF. Supplemented by reference TRBV7-9 and TRBJ1-5, the full variable domain reads DTGVSQNPRHKITKRGQNVTFRCDPISEHNRLYWYRQTLGQGPEFLTYFQNEAQLEKSRLLSDRFSAERPKGSFSTLEIQRTEQGDSAMYLCASGGSSNQPQHFGDGTRLSIL.

The rearrangement uses TRBV7-2 and TRBJ2-4; maybe TRBD1 (5 bases). The end of the DNA is better explained by TRBJ2-7, so the J call may be wrong. The germline V gene has CDR1 SGHTA and CDR2 FQGNSA. The CDR3 consists of 15 residues. CDR3 coding DNA: TGTGCCAGCAGCTTCTCTTCAAGGGGTGGTTACGAGCAGTACTTC. Amino acids: CASSFSSRGGYEQYF.